This TCR beta chain was captured in a study of identical twins. Each donor (without exception) was a healthy Caucasian. Study results and limitations: Less excess twin sharing appeared in beta out-of-frame sequences. Whereas memory repertoires showed no such difference, abundant cord blood beta clonotypes carried fewer insertions.

This clonotype turned up a few times. The antigen remains undetermined. Template switching created a universal primer site, and the cDNA included unique molecular identifiers. TCRdb reanalysed the 5' RACE reads using MiXCR and keeps one entry per CDR3 protein. This table has under 300,000 distinct CDR3 sequences, more than 12% appearing once. From germline, CDR1 is SQVTM and CDR2 ANQGSEA. V lost 8 bases and J lost 3, with 12 bases in between. This CDR3 region has 12 residues. The sequencing input was memory (CD45RO+) T cells sorted from blood. This chain joins TRBV29-1 and TRBJ2-3; D is unclear. This TCR was recovered from a woman in her late teens or twenties in good health. CDR3 amino acids: CSSTGGTDTQYF. The CDR3 bases are TGCAGCTCAACGGGTGGGACAGATACGCAGTATTTT.